This T cell receptor (beta chain) was profiled in a study of blood T cell repertoires in COVID-19 (dated by TCRdb to about 2020). Context from the whole study: Samples from collaborators originated in the United States, Italy and Spain and spanned both the acute and convalescent phases of COVID-19. The material from the prospective study consisted of cDNA or gDNA derived from T cells, B-cell-depleted T cells, or PBMCs. The dataset comprised deeply sampled blood TCRbeta repertoires from subjects exposed to, actively infected with, or recovered from COVID-19. The repertoires were released in a freely available public database intended as a resource for research on the immune response to SARS-CoV-2. Samples were obtained from the ongoing ImmuneRACE study (first 160 participants) and from over 1,000 subjects provided by 6 global collaborators. Sample metadata almost always included a de-identified subject ID, COVID-19 status, age in years and sex. HLA class I and class II types, where available, came from metadata supplied by the sample provider rather than from assay-based typing. Results the study describes overall, beyond this receptor: Clinical and demographic metadata were provided uncurated, with the amount varying by source and participant.

TCRbeta CDR3 regions were amplified from genomic DNA by means of the immunoSEQ Assay, a bias-controlled multiplex PCR. In the source study's methods: The number of nucleated cells in each sample was estimated by amplification of reference gene primers within the assay. To quantify the absolute abundance of each unique TCRbeta CDR3 rearrangement, sequence reads were collapsed and filtered. Productive Simpson clonality was computed per sample as the square root of Simpson's diversity index over productive rearrangements. The table comes from immuneACCESS by way of TCRdb, which keeps in-frame sequences with V and J called. Part of the clones is missing from these tables; in studies checked, under half for an unresolved V gene and the rest for unknown reasons. V and J calls and clone size are given by that table; D and trimming were obtained from the DNA. The sample table contains about 310,000 clones; only one count was recorded for over 85% of them. The ten largest clones take up about 8.4% of the sample.

In the prospective study, participants were roughly 18 to 100 years old, resided in approximately 22 geographic areas of the United States, and were enrolled through a virtual design. In the prospective study, participants were assigned to cohorts based on the clinical history participants reported in a screening survey and a study questionnaire. ImmuneRACE Cohort 3 recovered participants were defined by two consecutive negative NP/OP PCR tests, healthcare professional clearance, or symptom resolution. In the prospective study, mobile phlebotomists collected whole blood, serum and a nasopharyngeal or oropharyngeal swab from each participant. Over a roughly 2-month period, participants in the prospective study had the option of providing additional blood draws and questionnaires. Before DNA extraction, prospective study blood samples were shipped either frozen or at room temperature. Relative to germline, V is missing 5 bases and J is missing 4 bases, with 10 bases of the junction outside any gene match. Taken from cysteine to phenylalanine, the CDR3 has 16 residues. Solely the CDR3 DNA is kept, with 48 bases framed from the first base. Taken from the germline V gene, the CDR1 and CDR2 loops are SNHLY and FYNNEI.

Of note for this clone: The antigen it binds to is not known. Per-base qualities were not stored, and no clone one base away is much larger.

The source material was PBMCs or T cells enriched from blood (not recorded which). This chain is built from TRBV2 and TRBJ1-5, and 8 bases in between align with TRBD1. This sequence originates from a woman younger than 45 who had recovered from COVID-19. The CDR3 region has the sequence CASSRGQGRLNQPQHF. The DNA sequence follows: TGTGCCAGCAGTCGAGGACAGGGACGTTTAAATCAGCCCCAGCATTTT. The CDR3, completed at both ends by the reference TRBV2 and TRBJ1-5 genes, gives the full variable domain EPEVTQTPSHQVTQMGQEVILRCVPISNHLYFYWYRQILGQKVEFLVSFYNNEISEKSEIFDDQFSVERPDGSNFTLKIRSTKLEDSAMYFCASSRGQGRLNQPQHFGDGTRLSIL.